The 15 T cell receptor beta chains below were found in one sample sequenced in a study of T cell changes during pregnancy in multiple sclerosis. Produced via immunoSEQ multiplex PCR; TCRdb's table is partial and in-frame only. The sample yields roughly 72,000 clones, around nine tenths seen once. The sample here was CD4+ T cells from peripheral blood mononuclear cells, taken before pregnancy. All receptors come from a female donor with multiple sclerosis, enrolled in a pregnancy study.

The chain is built from TRBV25-1 and TRBJ2-3, with 8 bases fitting TRBD1. V trimming: 5 bases; J trimming: 6 bases; junction bases outside the gene matches: 13. Per germline, CDR1 MGHDK and CDR2 SYGVNS. CDR3 length equals 16 residues. The CDR3 DNA sequence: TGTGCCAGCAGTCAGGGTGGGGACAGGCCAGGGGATACGCAGTATTTT. Protein product: CASSQGGDRPGDTQYF.

The chain employs TRBV5-1 and TRBJ1-1; D perhaps matches TRBD1 (6 bases). Trimming took off 2 bases at V and 1 base at J, with 9 bases between the two ends. The length of the CDR3 is 14 residues. Germline V lookup: CDR1 SGHRS, CDR2 YFSETQ. The CDR3 reads CASSFLGQNTEAFF. The CDR3 DNA follows: TGCGCCAGCAGCTTCTTGGGACAGAACACTGAAGCTTTCTTT. Complete variable domain (other parts from reference TRBV5-1 and TRBJ1-1): KAGVTQTPRYLIKTRGQQVTLSCSPISGHRSVSWYQQTPGQGLQFLFEYFSETQRNKGNFPGRFSGRQFSNSRSEMNVSTLELGDSALYLCASSFLGQNTEAFFGQGTRLTVV.

This clone was observed once. V gene TRBV5-4 combines with J gene TRBJ2-7; the match to TRBD2 covers 8 bases. The CDR3 sequence is 16 residues long. Germline trimming cut 5 bases from V and 1 base from J; bases unmatched to any gene: 11. CDR1 is SGHNT and CDR2 is YYREEE in the germline V gene (reference sequence). CDR3 protein: CASSRSGSTFSYEQYF. The DNA of the CDR3 is TGTGCCAGCAGTCGGAGCGGGAGTACTTTTTCCTACGAGCAGTACTTC.

This clone appeared a single time. This rearrangement joins TRBV6-5 to TRBJ1-6; no clear D gene. V lost 8 bases and J 13 bases, leaving 15 bases between the germline ends. The CDR3 covers 12 residues. Germline lookup yields CDR1 MNHEY and CDR2 SVGAGI. CDR3 sequence (DNA): TGTGCCAGCTCTAATCGGGGTGCTCCCCTCCACTTT. It encodes CASSNRGAPLHF.

The chain employs TRBV29-1 and TRBJ2-3, with D possibly being TRBD2 (5 bases). Trimming removed 2 bases at V and 4 bases at J, with 13 bases between. This CDR3 has 14 residues. Germline CDR1 reads SQVTM; CDR2 reads ANQGSEA. CDR3: CSVEKLLASDTQYF. The CDR3 nucleotides read TGCAGCGTTGAAAAGCTCCTAGCTTCAGATACGCAGTATTTT.

The CDR3 spells CASSFSLNTEAFF. As DNA, the CDR3 is TGTGCCAGCAGTTTTAGTCTGAACACTGAAGCTTTCTTT. This chain uses TRBV27 with TRBJ1-1; D is unresolved. CDR3 length: 13 amino acids. The V gene lost 3 bases and the J gene lost 0 bases, with 5 bases spanning the gap. Germline V CDR1 and CDR2: MNHEY, SMNVEV (reference sequence).

The rearrangement uses TRBV19 and TRBJ1-1; D possibly corresponds to TRBD1 (5 bases). V lost 10 bases, J lost 1 base, and 22 bases lay in between. Germline V gives CDR1 LNHDA, CDR2 SQIVND (reference sequence). The CDR3 loop spans 16 amino acids. In DNA, the CDR3 is TGTGCCACCCATCCGGGGGTTCCCGGGGGGAACACTGAAGCTTTCTTT. This encodes CATHPGVPGGNTEAFF.

The chain carries TRBV29-1 and TRBJ2-1; 8 bases agree with TRBD1. This CDR3 is built from 18 residues. Trimming cost V 3 bases and J 1 base; bases outside gene matches: 14. Germline V CDR1 and CDR2: SQVTM, ANQGSEA. The CDR3 here is CSVETPRTGIYSYNEQFF. CDR3 nucleotide sequence: TGCAGCGTTGAGACCCCCCGGACAGGGATATATTCCTACAATGAGCAGTTCTTC.

The V and J genes are TRBV7-6 and TRBJ2-7; 9 bases match TRBD1. The germline gives CDR1 SGHVS, CDR2 FNYEAQ. V was clipped by 2 bases and J by 5 bases; unmatched bases: 10. The CDR3 extends over 16 amino acids. CDR3 nucleotides: TGTGCCAGCAGCTTAAATCCGGGACAGGGAAACGACGAGCAGTACTTC. Protein: CASSLNPGQGNDEQYF. Supplemented by reference TRBV7-6 and TRBJ2-7, the full variable domain reads GAGVSQSPRYKVTKRGQDVALRCDPISGHVSLYWYRQALGQGPEFLTYFNYEAQQDKSGLPNDRFSAERPEGSISTLTIQRTEQRDSAMYRCASSLNPGQGNDEQYFGPGTRLTVT.

On this clone itself: The junction departs from the called germline gene at one end, perhaps through a read error. As DNA, the CDR3 is TGCCTTCAGGGGCCCTGTCCCTTATATGGCTACACCTTC. Translated: CLQGPCPLYGYTF. V gene TRBV6-5 combines with J gene TRBJ1-2; D is possibly TRBD1 (6 bases). This CDR3 contains 13 residues. Germline CDR1 MNHEY, CDR2 SVGAGI.

The V gene is TRBV7-6, the J gene TRBJ2-1, with a tentative D call TRBD1 (6 bases). V shed 6 bases and J shed 10 bases, with 10 bases lying between them. Germline-derived CDR1 and CDR2 are SGHVS and FNYEAQ. The length of the CDR3 is 11 residues. CDR3 loop: CASSAGDEQFF. DNA of the CDR3: TGTGCCAGCAGTGCAGGGGACGAGCAGTTCTTC.

This clone was observed a handful of times. This sequence joins TRBV30 and TRBJ2-1, with 12 bases identical to TRBD2. Trimming took 8 bases from V and 3 from J; bases not matched to a gene: 8. The CDR3 sequence is 15 residues long. The germline V gene has CDR1 GTSNPN and CDR2 SVGIG (reference sequence). Here the CDR3 DNA reads TGTGCCCATAGGCGGACTAGCGGGGTCTACAATGAGCAGTTCTTC. Protein sequence: CAHRRTSGVYNEQFF.

This rearrangement joins TRBV19 to TRBJ1-1; 7 positions agree with TRBD1. The CDR3 is 17 residues long. Trimming cost V 6 bases and J 0 bases; bases outside gene matches: 13. Per the germline V gene, CDR1 is LNHDA and CDR2 is SQIVND (reference sequence). The CDR3 region is CASRTPNKGALNTEAFF. CDR3 in DNA: TGTGCCAGTAGAACCCCGAACAAGGGGGCTTTGAACACTGAAGCTTTCTTT. Variable domain in full (rest from reference TRBV19 and TRBJ1-1): DGGITQSPKYLFRKEGQNVTLSCEQNLNHDAMYWYRQDPGQGLRLIYYSQIVNDFQKGDIAEGYSVSREKKESFPLTVTSAQKNPTAFYLCASRTPNKGALNTEAFFGQGTRLTVV.

The chain employs TRBV5-4 and TRBJ2-3, with TRBD1 identical over 7 bases. V gave up 0 bases and J gave up 6 bases; unmatched junction bases: 4. Germline-derived CDR1 and CDR2 are SGHNT and YYREEE (reference sequence). This CDR3 is built from 14 residues. CDR3 nucleotides: TGTGCCAGCAGCTTGGCCGCCAGGGGGGATACGCAGTATTTT. Translation gives CASSLAARGDTQYF.

The chain carries TRBV4-1 and TRBJ2-7; 8 nucleotides match TRBD1. Germline V CDR1 and CDR2: MGHRA, YSYEKL. CDR3 size: 17 residues. Trimming removed 1 base from V and 7 bases from J; junction bases left unmatched: 15. CDR3 in amino acids: CASSQVGLGQGAQEQYF. As DNA, the CDR3 is TGCGCCAGCAGCCAAGTAGGGCTCGGGCAGGGGGCTCAAGAGCAGTACTTC.